Presented here are 6 T cell receptor beta chains from one specimen sequenced in a study of T cell repertoires in cytomegalovirus infection. These receptors' antigens are unknown. MiXCR was run by TCRdb on the reads, yielding one entry per CDR3 protein. Of about 890,000 distinct CDR3 sequences listed, roughly 30% were seen once; the top ten hold around 15%. The sequenced sample was cultured CD8+ T cells from PBMCs, obtained from culture after CMV antigen stimulation. These TCRs come from a human donor in good health (CMV status not recorded). Some clones in this sample may be carry-over from other donors' samples.

This clonotype was counted only a few times. V gene TRBV7-9 combines with J gene TRBJ2-1; possible D gene TRBD2, 5 bases. The CDR3 runs 15 residues. V was cut by 4 bases and J by 9 bases, with 19 bases left in between. Germline V lookup: CDR1 SEHNR, CDR2 FQNEAQ (reference sequence). The chain's CDR3 is CASSSPGEIHPEQFF. CDR3 in DNA: TGTGCCAGCAGCTCCCCCGGGGAAATACATCCTGAGCAGTTCTTC. The whole variable domain, remainder taken from reference TRBV7-9 and TRBJ2-1, is DTGVSQNPRHKITKRGQNVTFRCDPISEHNRLYWYRQTLGQGPEFLTYFQNEAQLEKSRLLSDRFSAERPKGSFSTLEIQRTEQGDSAMYLCASSSPGEIHPEQFFGPGTRLTVL.

This clonotype was detected only a few times. CDR3 DNA sequence: TGTGCCATCTACCTTTCGGGGGGCAGGAACACCGGGGAGCTGTTTTTT. It yields the protein CAIYLSGGRNTGELFF. The genes are TRBV10-3 and TRBJ2-2, with D maybe TRBD2 (7 bases). The ends were cut back, 8 bases at V and 1 base at J, with 17 bases in the middle. The CDR3 extends over 16 amino acids. Looked up from germline, CDR1 is ENHRY and CDR2 is SYGVKD.

The chain uses TRBV27 and TRBJ2-1; 7 positions match TRBD2. CDR1 is MNHEY, CDR2 SMNVEV, per germline (reference sequence). The V segment lost 1 base and the J segment 6 bases; nucleotides outside the gene matches: 9. The CDR3 has 16 residues. Here the CDR3 DNA reads TGTGCCAGCAGTTTATTAGCGGGCCAGTTAGGCAATGAGCAGTTCTTC. It codes for CASSLLAGQLGNEQFF.

This clonotype was detected many times. CDR3 in DNA: TGTGCCAGCAGCCTCGGACAGGGGGCACTCAATGAGCAGTTCTTC. Residues: CASSLGQGALNEQFF. The chain uses TRBV7-8 and TRBJ2-1, with 11 bases aligning to TRBD1. This CDR3 has 15 residues. Germline CDR1 is SGHVS and CDR2 is FQNEAQ. With 5 bases clipped from V and 6 bases from J, the junction kept 6 bases outside the gene matches. The full variable domain, in which reference TRBV7-8 and TRBJ2-1 provide the parts outside the CDR3, is GAGVSQSPRYKVAKRGQDVALRCDPISGHVSLFWYQQALGQGPEFLTYFQNEAQLDKSGLPSDRFFAERPEGSVSTLKIQRTQQEDSAVYLCASSLGQGALNEQFFGPGTRLTVL.

This clonotype was picked up one time. CDR3 sequence reads: CASSLAPDRGLFF. For the CDR3, the DNA is TGCGCCAGCAGCTTGGCCCCGGACAGGGGACTGTTTTTT. V is TRBV5-1 and J is TRBJ1-4, with 9 nucleotides matching TRBD1. Germline values: CDR1 SGHRS, CDR2 YFSETQ. This CDR3 contains 13 residues. J gave up 13 bases and V 0 bases, and 4 bases lay outside the gene matches.

This clonotype was counted a few times. The J gene is TRBJ1-2, the V gene TRBV7-4, with 9 positions matching TRBD1. Germline V gives CDR1 SGHVT, CDR2 SQSDAQ. The CDR3 sequence is 17 residues long. V lost 5 bases to trimming and J lost 5 bases; unmatched junction nucleotides: 15. As DNA, the CDR3 is TGTGCCAGCAGCAATTACCTCCCGGGACAGGGTAGATATGGCTACACCTTC. As protein: CASSNYLPGQGRYGYTF.